The clone carrying this T cell receptor (beta chain) was seen a few times. The data derive from a study of T cells after yellow fever vaccination. Germline V gene sequence: CDR1 MDHEN, CDR2 SYDVKM. The CDR3 spans 12 residues. V lost 1 base, J lost 10 bases, and 11 bases lay in between. UMIs and a universal primer site were added when TCR cDNA was made by 5'RACE template switching. TCRdb re-called the 5' RACE reads through MiXCR, storing one row per CDR3 protein. Among 200,000 to 300,000 distinct CDR3 sequences listed, 6.7% were seen once. This TCR came from a man aged 30 to 45 who received the YFV17D yellow fever vaccine. V usage is TRBV28 and J usage is TRBJ2-7; D is ambiguous. The material was CD4+ T cells sorted from PBMCs, obtained on the day of the yellow fever booster vaccination. CDR3 nucleotides: TGTGCCAGCAGTTTATATACGTCCAGACAGTACTTC. This sequence encodes CASSLYTSRQYF.